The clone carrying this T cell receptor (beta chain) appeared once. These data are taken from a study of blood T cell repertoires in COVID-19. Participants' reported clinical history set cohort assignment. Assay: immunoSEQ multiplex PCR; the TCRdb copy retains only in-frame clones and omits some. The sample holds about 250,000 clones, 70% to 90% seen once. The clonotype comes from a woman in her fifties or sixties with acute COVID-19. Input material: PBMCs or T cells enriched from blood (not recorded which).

CDR3 protein: CASSLGQGVGYTF. Written as DNA, the CDR3 is TGTGCCAGCAGTTTGGGACAGGGAGTTGGCTACACCTTC. V and J are TRBV12-3 or TRBV12-4 and TRBJ1-2, with TRBD1 matching 9 bases. The CDR3 length is 13 residues. With V trimmed by 3 bases and J by 7 bases, 3 bases remained unmatched.